Described below is a single T cell receptor (beta chain) sequence and its context. The antigen is not known. Clones were sequenced by immunoSEQ multiplex PCR, and TCRdb holds only the in-frame ones, with some missing. Altogether approximately 80,000 clones are present, just under 90% being singletons, with the ten largest covering 5.7%. The sample comes from a study of T cell responses to AZD1222 COVID-19 vaccine. Notes on the study in general: The donor cohort was predominantly white British with a female majority, and clonal diversity may have been underestimated. The study sampled repertoires only after the peak T cell response.

V was clipped by 3 bases and J by 0 bases, with 7 bases between them. Germline CDR1 reads KGHSH; CDR2 reads LQKENI. The CDR3 is 14 amino acids. The material was peripheral blood, obtained on day 0 of AZD1222 vaccination. The receptor comes from an adult in good health. The rearrangement uses TRBV18 and TRBJ2-3; D is unresolved. Here the CDR3 DNA reads TGTGCCAGCTCACCTCTCCCGAGCACAGATACGCAGTATTTT. This sequence encodes CASSPLPSTDTQYF.